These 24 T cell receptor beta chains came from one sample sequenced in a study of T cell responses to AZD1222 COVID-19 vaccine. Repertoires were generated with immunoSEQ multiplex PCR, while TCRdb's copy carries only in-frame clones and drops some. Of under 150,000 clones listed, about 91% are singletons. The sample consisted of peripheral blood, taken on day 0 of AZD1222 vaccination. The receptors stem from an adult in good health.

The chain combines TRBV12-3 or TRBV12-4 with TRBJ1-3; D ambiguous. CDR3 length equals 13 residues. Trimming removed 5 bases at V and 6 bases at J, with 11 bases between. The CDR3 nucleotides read TGTGCCAGCAGTCTGGGGTGGGCAAACACCATATATTTT. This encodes CASSLGWANTIYF.

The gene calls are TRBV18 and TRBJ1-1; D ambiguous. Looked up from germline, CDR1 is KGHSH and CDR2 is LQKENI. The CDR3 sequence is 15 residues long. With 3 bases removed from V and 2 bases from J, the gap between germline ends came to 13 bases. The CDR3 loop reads CASSPNSIINTEAFF. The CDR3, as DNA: TGTGCCAGCTCACCGAACAGTATTATAAACACTGAAGCTTTCTTT.

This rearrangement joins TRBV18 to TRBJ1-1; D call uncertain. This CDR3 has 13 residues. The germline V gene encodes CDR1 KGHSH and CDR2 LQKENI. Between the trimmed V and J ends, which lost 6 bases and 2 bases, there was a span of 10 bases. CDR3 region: CASSPRQNTEAFF. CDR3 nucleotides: TGTGCCAGCTCCCCGCGCCAAAACACTGAAGCTTTCTTT.

The CDR3 DNA is TGTGCCAGCAGCCCCCGACTAGCGGGGAGAGAGACCCAGTACTTC. Residues: CASSPRLAGRETQYF. This rearrangement joins TRBV7-9 to TRBJ2-5, with 11 positions matching TRBD2. In germline, CDR1 is SEHNR, CDR2 FQNEAQ (reference sequence). After removal of 5 bases from V and 4 bases from J, the junction contained 6 bases not matched to a gene. The CDR3 has 15 amino acids.

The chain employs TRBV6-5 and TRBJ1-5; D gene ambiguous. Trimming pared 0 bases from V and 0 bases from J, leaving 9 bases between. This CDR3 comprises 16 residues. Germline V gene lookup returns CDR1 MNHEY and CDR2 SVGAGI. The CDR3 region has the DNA TGTGCCAGCAGTTACTCGCGTCAGTATAGCAATCAGCCCCAGCATTTT. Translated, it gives CASSYSRQYSNQPQHF.

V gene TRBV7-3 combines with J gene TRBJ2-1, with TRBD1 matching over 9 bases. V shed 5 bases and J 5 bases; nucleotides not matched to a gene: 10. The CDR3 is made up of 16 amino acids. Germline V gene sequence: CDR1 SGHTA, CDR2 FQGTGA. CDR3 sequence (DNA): TGTGCCAGCAGCCAACCCCCGGGACAGGGACACAATGAGCAGTTCTTC. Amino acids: CASSQPPGQGHNEQFF.

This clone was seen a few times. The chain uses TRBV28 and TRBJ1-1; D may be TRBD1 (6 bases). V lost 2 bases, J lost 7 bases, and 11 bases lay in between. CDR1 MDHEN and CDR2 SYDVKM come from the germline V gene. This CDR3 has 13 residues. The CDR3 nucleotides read TGTGCCAGCAGTTTACCCAAACAGGGTGAAGCTTTCTTT. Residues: CASSLPKQGEAFF.

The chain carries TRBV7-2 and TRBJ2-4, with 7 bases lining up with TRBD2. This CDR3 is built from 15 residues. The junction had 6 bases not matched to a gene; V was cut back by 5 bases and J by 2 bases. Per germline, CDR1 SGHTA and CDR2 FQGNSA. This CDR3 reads CASSASGATKNIQYF. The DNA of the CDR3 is TGTGCCAGCAGCGCAAGCGGGGCTACCAAAAACATTCAGTACTTC. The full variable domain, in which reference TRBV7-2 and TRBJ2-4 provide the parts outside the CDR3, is GAGVSQSPSNKVTEKGKDVELRCDPISGHTALYWYRQSLGQGLEFLIYFQGNSAPDKSGLPSDRFSAERTGGSVSTLTIQRTQQEDSAVYLCASSASGATKNIQYFGAGTRLSVL.

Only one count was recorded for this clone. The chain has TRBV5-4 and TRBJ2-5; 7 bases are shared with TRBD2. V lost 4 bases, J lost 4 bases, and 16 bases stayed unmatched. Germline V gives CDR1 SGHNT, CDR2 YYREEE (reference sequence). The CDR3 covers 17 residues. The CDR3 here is CASSMRTGGRLRETQYF. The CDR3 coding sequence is TGTGCCAGCAGCATGCGCACCGGGGGGAGGTTGAGAGAGACCCAGTACTTC.

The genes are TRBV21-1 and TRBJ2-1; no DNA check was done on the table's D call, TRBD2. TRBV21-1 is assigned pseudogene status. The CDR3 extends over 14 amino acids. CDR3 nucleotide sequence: TGTGCCAGACCCGCGGGGGGCTCCTACAATGAGCAGTTCTTC. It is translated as CARPAGGSYNEQFF.

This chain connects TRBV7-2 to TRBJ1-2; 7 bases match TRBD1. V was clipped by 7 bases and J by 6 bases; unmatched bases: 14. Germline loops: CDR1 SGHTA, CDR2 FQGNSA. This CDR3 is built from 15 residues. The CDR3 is CASTFFGQARNGYTF. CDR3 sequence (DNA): TGTGCCAGCACCTTTTTCGGACAGGCCAGGAATGGCTACACCTTC.

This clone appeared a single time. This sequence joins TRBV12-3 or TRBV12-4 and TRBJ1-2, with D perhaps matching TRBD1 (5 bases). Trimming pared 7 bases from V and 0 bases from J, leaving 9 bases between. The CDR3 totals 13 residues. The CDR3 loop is CASTGLANYGYTF. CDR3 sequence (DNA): TGTGCCAGCACAGGGCTTGCTAACTATGGCTACACCTTC.

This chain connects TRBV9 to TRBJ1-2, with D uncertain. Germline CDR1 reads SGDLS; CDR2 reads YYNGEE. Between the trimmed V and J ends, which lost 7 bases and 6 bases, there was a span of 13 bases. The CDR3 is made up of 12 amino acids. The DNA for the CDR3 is TGTGCCAGCGCGGCGGGTCAGCATGGCTACACCTTC. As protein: CASAAGQHGYTF.

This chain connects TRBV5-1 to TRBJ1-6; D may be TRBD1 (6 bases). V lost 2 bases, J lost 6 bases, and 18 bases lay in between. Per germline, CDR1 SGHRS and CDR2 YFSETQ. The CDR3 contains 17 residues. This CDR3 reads CASSFTTGSPSNSPLHF. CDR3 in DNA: TGCGCCAGCAGCTTCACTACAGGGTCCCCCTCTAATTCACCCCTCCACTTT.

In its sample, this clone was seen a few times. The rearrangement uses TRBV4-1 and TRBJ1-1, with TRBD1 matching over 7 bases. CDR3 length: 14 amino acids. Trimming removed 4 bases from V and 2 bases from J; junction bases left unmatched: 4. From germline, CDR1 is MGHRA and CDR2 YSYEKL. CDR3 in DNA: TGCGCCAGCAGCCGGTACAGGGGTAACACTGAAGCTTTCTTT. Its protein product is CASSRYRGNTEAFF.

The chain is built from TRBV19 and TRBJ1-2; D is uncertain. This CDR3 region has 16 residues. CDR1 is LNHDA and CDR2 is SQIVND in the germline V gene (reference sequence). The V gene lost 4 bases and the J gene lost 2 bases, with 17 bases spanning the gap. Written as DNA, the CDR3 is TGTGCCAGTAGTAGCCGACGGGCCACCGACAACTATGGCTACACCTTC. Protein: CASSSRRATDNYGYTF.

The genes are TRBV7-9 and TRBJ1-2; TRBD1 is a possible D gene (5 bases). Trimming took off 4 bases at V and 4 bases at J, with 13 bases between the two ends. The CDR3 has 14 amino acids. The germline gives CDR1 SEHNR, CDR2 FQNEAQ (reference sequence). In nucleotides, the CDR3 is TGTGCCAGCAGCTCCGGGGGTGAATCCTATGGCTACACCTTC. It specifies CASSSGGESYGYTF.

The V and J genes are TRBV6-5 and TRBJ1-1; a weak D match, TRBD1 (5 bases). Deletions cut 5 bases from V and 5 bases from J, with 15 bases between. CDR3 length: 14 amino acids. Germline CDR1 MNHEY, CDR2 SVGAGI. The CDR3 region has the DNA TGTGCCAGCAGTCCCGGGACGGCGGCAACTGAAGCTTTCTTT. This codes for CASSPGTAATEAFF.

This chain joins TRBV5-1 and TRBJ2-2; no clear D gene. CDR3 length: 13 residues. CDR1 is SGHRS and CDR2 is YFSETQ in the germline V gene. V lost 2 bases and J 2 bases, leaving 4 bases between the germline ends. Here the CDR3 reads CASSFANTGELFF. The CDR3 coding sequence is TGCGCCAGCAGCTTCGCAAACACCGGGGAGCTGTTTTTT.

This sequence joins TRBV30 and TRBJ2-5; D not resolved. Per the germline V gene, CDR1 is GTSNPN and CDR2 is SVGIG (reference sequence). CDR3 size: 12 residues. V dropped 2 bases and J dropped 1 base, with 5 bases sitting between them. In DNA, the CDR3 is TGTGCCTGGAGTCCAACCCAAGAGACCCAGTACTTC. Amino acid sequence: CAWSPTQETQYF.

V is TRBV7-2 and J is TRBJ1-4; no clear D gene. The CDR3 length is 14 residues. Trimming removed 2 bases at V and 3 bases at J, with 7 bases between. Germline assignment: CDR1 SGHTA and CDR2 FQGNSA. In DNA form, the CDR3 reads TGTGCCAGCAGCTTAACAGTCTCTAATGAAAAACTGTTTTTT. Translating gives CASSLTVSNEKLFF.

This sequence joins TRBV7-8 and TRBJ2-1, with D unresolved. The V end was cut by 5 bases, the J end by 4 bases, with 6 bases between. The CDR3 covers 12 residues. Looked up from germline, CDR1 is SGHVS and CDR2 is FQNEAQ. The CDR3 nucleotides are TGTGCCAGCAGCCCGTCGTACAATGAGCAGTTCTTC. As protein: CASSPSYNEQFF.

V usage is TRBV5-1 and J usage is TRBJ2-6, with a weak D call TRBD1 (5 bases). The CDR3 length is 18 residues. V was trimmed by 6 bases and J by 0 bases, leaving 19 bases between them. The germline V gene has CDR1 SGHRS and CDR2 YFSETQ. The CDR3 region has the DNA TGCGCCAGCACCCGGCAGGGTACGGGTATCTCTGGGGCCAACGTCCTGACTTTC. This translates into CASTRQGTGISGANVLTF.

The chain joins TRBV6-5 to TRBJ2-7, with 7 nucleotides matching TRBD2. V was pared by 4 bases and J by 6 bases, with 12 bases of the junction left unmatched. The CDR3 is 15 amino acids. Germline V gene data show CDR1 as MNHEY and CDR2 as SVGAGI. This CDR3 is CASSSLSGRGSEQYF. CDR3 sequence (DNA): TGTGCCAGCAGTTCCCTTAGTGGGAGGGGCAGCGAGCAGTACTTC.